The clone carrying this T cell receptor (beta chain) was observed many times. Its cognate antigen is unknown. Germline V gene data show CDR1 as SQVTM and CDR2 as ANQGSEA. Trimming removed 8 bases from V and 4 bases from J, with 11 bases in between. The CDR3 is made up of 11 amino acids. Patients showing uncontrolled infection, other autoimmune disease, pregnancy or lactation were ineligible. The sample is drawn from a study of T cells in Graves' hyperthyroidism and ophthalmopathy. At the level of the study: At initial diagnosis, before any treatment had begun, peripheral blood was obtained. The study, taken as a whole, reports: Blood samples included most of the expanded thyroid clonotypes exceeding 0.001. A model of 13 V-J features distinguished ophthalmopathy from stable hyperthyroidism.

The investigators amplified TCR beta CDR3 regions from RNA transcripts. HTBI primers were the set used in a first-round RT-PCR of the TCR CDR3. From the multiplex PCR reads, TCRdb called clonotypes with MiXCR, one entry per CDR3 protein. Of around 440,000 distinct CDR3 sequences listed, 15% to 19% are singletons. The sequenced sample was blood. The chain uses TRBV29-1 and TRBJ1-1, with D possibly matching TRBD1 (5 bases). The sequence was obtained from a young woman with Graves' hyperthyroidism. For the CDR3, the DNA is TGCAGCTCTTCGGGGGGCACTGAAGCTTTCTTT. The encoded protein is CSSSGGTEAFF.